The source of this T cell receptor (beta chain) is a study of cytomegalovirus exposure and HLA in healthy donors. Whole-study results and caveats: Per published reports, the classifier diagnosed cytomegalovirus status with high specificity and sensitivity. Within the 100 to 150 validation repertoires, first-cohort TCR clusters tended to co-occur, according to a later analysis. The listing of some 170 TCR beta chains classed them as cytomegalovirus-associated. Rare sequences made up most TCRs, while some public TCRs were found in many donors.

The germline gives CDR1 SGHTA, CDR2 FQGTGA. V dropped 5 bases and J dropped 4; count of bases not matched to a gene: 10. CDR3 size: 16 residues. Notes on this clone: Its antigen is still unknown.

Assay: immunoSEQ multiplex PCR; the TCRdb copy retains only in-frame clones and omits some. This sample carries fewer than 120,000 clones, roughly 89% of them seen once, and the ten largest clones take 1.9%. The sequenced material came from PBMCs. The rearrangement joins TRBV7-3 to TRBJ2-1; 8 bases fit TRBD2. The TCR originated in a woman under 30 in good health and CMV-seronegative. The CDR3 loop is CASSLLRASGYNEQFF. In DNA, the CDR3 is TGTGCCAGCAGCCTCCTTAGGGCTAGCGGGTACAATGAGCAGTTCTTC.